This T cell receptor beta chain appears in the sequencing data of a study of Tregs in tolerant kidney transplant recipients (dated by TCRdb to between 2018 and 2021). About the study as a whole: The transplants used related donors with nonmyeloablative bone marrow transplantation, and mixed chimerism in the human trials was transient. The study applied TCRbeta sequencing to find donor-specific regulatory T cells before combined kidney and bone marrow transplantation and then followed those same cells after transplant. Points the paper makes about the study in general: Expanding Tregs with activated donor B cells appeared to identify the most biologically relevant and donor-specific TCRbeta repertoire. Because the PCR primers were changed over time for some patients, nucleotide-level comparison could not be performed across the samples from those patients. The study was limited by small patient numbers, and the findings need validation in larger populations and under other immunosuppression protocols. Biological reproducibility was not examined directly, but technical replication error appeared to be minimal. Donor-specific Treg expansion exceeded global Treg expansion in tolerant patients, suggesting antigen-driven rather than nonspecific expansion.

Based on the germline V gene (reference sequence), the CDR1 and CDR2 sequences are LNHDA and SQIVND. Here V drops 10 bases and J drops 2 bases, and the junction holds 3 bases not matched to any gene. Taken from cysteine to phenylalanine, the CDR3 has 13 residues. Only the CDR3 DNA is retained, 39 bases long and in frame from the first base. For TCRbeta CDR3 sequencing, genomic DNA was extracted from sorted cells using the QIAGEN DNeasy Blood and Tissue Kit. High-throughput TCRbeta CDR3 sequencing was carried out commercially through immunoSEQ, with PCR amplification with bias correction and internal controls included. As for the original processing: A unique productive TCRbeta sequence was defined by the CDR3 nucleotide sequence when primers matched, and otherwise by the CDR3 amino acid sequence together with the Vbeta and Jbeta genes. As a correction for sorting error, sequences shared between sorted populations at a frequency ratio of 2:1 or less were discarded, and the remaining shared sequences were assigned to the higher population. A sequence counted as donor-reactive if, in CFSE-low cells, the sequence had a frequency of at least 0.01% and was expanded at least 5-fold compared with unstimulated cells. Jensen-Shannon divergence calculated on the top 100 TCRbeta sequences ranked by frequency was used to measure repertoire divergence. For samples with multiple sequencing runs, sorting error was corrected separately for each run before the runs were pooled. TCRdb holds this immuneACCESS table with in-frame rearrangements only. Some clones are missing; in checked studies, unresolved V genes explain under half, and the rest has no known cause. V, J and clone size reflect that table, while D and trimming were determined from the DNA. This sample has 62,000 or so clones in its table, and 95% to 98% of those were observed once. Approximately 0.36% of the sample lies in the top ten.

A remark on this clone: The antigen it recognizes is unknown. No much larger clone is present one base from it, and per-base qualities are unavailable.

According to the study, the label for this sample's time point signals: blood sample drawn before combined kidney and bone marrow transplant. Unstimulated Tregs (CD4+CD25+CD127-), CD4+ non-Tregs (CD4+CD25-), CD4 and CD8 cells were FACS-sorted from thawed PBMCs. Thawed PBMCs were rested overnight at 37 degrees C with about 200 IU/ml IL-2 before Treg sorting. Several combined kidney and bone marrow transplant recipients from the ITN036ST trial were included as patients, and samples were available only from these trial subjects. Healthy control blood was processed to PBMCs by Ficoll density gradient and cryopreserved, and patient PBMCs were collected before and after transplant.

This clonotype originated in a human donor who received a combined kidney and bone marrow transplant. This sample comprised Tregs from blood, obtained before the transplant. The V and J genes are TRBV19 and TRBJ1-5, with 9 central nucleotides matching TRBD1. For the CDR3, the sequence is CATRDRGNQPQHF. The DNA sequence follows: TGTGCCACCCGGGACAGGGGCAATCAGCCCCAGCATTTT.